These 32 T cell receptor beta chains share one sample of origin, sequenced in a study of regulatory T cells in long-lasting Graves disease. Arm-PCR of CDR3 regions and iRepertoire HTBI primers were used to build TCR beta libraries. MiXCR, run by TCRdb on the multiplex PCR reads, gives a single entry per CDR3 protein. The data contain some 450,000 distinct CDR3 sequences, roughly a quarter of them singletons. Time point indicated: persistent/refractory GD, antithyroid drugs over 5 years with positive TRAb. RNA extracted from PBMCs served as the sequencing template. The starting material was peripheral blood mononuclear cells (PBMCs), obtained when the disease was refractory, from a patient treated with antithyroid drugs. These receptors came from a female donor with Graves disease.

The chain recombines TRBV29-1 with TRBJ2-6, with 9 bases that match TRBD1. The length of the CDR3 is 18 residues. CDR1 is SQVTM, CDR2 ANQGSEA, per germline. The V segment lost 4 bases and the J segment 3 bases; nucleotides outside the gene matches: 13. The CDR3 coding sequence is TGCAGCGTTGCCTGGGGGGGACAGGGTGTCTTTGGGGCCAACGTCCTGACTTTC. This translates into CSVAWGGQGVFGANVLTF.

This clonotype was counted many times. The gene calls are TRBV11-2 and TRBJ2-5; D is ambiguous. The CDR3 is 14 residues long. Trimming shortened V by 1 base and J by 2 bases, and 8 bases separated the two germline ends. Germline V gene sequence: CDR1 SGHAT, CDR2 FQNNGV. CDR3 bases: TGTGCCAGCAGCTTAGTCCCGGATCAAGAGACCCAGTACTTC. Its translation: CASSLVPDQETQYF.

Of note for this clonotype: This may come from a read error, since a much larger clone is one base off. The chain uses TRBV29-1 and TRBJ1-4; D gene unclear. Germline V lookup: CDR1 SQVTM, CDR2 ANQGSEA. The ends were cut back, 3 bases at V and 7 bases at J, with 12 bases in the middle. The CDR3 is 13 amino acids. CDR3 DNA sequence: TGCAGCGTTGATTGCACTCCTAGTGAAAAACTGTTTTTT. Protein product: CSVDCTPSEKLFF.

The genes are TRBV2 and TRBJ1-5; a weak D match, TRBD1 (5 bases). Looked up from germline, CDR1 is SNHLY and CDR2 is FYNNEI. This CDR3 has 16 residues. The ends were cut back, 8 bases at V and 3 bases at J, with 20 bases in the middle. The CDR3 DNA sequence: TGTGCCAGCGTAGAAGAACAGGAGAACTACAATCAGCCCCAGCATTTT. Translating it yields CASVEEQENYNQPQHF.

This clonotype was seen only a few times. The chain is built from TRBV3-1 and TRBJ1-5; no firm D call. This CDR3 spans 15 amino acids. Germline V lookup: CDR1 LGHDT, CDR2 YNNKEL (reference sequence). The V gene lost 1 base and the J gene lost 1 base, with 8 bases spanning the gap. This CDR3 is CASSQVAGSNQPQHF. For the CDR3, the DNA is TGTGCCAGCAGCCAAGTTGCGGGAAGCAATCAGCCCCAGCATTTT.

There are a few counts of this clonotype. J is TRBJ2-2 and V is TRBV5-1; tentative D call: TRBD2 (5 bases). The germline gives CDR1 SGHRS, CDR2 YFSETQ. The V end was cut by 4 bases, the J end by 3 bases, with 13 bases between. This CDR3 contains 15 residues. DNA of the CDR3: TGCGCCAGCAGCGTCAGCGGTCAGGACACCGGGGAGCTGTTTTTT. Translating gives CASSVSGQDTGELFF.

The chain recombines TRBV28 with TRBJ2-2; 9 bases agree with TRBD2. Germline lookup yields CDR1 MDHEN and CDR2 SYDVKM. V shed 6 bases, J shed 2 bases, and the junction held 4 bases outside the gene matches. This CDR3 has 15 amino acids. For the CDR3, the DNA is TGTGCCAGCAGGCCGACTAGCGGTAACACCGGGGAGCTGTTTTTT. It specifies CASRPTSGNTGELFF.

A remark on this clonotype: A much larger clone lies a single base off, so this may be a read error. The CDR3 nucleotides read TGTGCCTGCAGCCAAGATATAGGGGCCTACGCCTTC. Amino acids: CACSQDIGAYAF. The chain couples TRBV3-1 to TRBJ1-2; D may be TRBD1 (5 bases). Germline CDR1 is LGHDT and CDR2 is YNNKEL (reference sequence). CDR3 size: 12 residues.

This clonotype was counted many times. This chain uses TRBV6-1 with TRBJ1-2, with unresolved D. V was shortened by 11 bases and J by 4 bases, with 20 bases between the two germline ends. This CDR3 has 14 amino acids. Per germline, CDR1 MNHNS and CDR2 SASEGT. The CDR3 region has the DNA TGTGCCGGACGAGAACCGGGGAAGTCCTATGGCTACACCTTC. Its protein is CAGREPGKSYGYTF.

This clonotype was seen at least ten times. CDR3 coding DNA: TGTGCCAGCAGTGAAGCAGAGGGCCACGAGCAGTACTTC. It codes for CASSEAEGHEQYF. The chain joins TRBV2 to TRBJ2-7; perhaps TRBD2 as D (5 bases). Between the trimmed V and J ends, which lost 0 bases and 5 bases, there was a span of 8 bases. CDR3 length equals 13 residues. The germline V gene has CDR1 SNHLY and CDR2 FYNNEI.

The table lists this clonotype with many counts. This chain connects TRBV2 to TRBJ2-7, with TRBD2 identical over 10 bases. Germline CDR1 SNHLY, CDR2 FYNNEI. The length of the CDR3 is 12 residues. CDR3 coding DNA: TGTGCTACTAGCGGGGAGTTCTACGAGCAGTACTTC. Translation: CATSGEFYEQYF. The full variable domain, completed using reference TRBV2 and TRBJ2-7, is EPEVTQTPSHQVTQMGQEVILRCVPISNHLYFYWYRQILGQKVEFLVSFYNNEISEKSEIFDDQFSVERPDGSNFTLKIRSTKLEDSAMYFCATSGEFYEQYFGPGTRLTVT.

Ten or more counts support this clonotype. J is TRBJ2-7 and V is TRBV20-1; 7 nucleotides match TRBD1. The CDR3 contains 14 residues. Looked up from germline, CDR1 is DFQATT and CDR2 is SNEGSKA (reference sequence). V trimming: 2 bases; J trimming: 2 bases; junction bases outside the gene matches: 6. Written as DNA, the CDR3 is TGCAGTGCTAGACTTCCGACAGGGACCTACGAGCAGTACTTC. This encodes CSARLPTGTYEQYF.

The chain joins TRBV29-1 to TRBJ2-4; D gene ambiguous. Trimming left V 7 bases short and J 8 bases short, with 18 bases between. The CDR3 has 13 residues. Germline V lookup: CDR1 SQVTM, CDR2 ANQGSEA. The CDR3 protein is CSAVQWGPDIQYF. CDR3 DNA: TGCAGCGCCGTTCAGTGGGGTCCGGACATTCAGTACTTC.

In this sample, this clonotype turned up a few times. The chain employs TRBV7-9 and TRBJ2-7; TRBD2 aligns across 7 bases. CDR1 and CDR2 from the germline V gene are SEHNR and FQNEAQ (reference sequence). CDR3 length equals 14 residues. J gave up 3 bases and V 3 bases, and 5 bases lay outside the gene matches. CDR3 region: CASSLGGVGYEQYF. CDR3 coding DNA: TGTGCCAGCAGCTTGGGGGGGGTTGGCTACGAGCAGTACTTC.

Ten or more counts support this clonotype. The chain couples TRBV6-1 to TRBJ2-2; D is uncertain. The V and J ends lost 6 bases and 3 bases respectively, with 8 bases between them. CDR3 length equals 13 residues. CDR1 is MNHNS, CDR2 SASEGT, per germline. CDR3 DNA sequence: TGTGCCAGCAGGCTCCTGGACACCGGGGAGCTGTTTTTT. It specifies CASRLLDTGELFF.

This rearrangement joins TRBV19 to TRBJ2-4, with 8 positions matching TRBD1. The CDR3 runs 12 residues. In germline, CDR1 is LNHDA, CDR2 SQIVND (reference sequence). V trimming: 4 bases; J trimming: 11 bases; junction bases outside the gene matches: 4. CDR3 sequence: CASSTGQGVQYF. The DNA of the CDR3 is TGTGCCAGTAGTACAGGACAGGGAGTTCAGTACTTC. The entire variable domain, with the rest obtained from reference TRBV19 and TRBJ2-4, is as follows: DGGITQSPKYLFRKEGQNVTLSCEQNLNHDAMYWYRQDPGQGLRLIYYSQIVNDFQKGDIAEGYSVSREKKESFPLTVTSAQKNPTAFYLCASSTGQGVQYFGAGTRLSVL.

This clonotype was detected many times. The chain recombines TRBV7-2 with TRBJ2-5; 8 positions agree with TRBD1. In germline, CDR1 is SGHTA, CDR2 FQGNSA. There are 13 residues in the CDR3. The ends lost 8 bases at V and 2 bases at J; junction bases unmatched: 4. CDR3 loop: CASGQGGQETQYF. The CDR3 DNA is TGTGCCAGCGGACAGGGAGGACAAGAGACCCAGTACTTC.

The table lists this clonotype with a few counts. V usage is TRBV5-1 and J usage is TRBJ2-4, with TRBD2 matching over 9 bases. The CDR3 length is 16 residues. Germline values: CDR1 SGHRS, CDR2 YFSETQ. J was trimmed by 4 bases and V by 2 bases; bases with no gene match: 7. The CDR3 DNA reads TGCGCCAGCAGCTTCCAGCCCGCGGGGGGGAAAAACATTCAGTACTTC. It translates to CASSFQPAGGKNIQYF.

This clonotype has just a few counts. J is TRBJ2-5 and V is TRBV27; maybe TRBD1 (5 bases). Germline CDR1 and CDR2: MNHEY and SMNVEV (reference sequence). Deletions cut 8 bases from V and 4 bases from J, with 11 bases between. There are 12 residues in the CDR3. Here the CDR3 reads CASGMDTETQYF. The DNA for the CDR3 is TGTGCCAGCGGTATGGACACAGAGACCCAGTACTTC.

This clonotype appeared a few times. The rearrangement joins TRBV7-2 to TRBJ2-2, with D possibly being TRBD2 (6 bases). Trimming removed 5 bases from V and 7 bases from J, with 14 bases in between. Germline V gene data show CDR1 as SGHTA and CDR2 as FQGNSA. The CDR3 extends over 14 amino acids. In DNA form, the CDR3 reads TGTGCCAGCAGCCCTCAGCGGGCGGACGGGGAGCTGTTTTTT. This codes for CASSPQRADGELFF.

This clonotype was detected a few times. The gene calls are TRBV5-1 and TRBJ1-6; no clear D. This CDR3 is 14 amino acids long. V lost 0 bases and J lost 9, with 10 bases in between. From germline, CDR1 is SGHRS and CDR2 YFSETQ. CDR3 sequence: CASSLESVFSPLHF. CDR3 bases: TGCGCCAGCAGCTTGGAGTCCGTGTTTTCACCCCTCCACTTT. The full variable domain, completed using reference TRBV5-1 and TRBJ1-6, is KAGVTQTPRYLIKTRGQQVTLSCSPISGHRSVSWYQQTPGQGLQFLFEYFSETQRNKGNFPGRFSGRQFSNSRSEMNVSTLELGDSALYLCASSLESVFSPLHFGNGTRLTVT.

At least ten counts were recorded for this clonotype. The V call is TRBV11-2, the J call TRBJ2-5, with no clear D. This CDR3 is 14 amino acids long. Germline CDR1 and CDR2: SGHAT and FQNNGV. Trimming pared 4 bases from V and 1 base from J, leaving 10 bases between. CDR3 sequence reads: CASSYRSLQETQYF. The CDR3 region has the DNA TGTGCCAGCAGCTATAGATCTCTCCAAGAGACCCAGTACTTC.

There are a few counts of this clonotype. This CDR3 reads CASSSPQREGRTGELFF. CDR3 nucleotide sequence: TGTGCCAGCAGTTCGCCTCAACGGGAGGGCCGCACCGGGGAGCTGTTTTTT. The V gene is TRBV6-5, the J gene TRBJ2-2; 8 bases align to TRBD2. This CDR3 has 17 amino acids. V lost 4 bases to trimming and J lost 4 bases; unmatched junction nucleotides: 11. Per the germline V gene, CDR1 is MNHEY and CDR2 is SVGAGI.

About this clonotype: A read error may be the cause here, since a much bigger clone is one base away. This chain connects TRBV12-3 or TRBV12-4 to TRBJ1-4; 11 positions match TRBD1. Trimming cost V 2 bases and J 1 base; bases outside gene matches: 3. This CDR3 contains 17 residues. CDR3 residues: CASSLWTGGVTNEKLFF. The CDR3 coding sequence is TGTGCCAGCAGTTTATGGACAGGGGGCGTAACTAATGAAAAACTGTTTTTT.

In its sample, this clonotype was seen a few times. The CDR3 DNA is TGTGCCAGTAGTATGACGACGGTTAACTATGGCTACACCTTC. Translating gives CASSMTTVNYGYTF. V is TRBV19 and J is TRBJ1-2; D is ambiguous. CDR3 length equals 14 residues. Deletions cut 3 bases from V and 1 base from J, with 9 bases between. CDR1 is LNHDA and CDR2 is SQIVND in the germline V gene (reference sequence).

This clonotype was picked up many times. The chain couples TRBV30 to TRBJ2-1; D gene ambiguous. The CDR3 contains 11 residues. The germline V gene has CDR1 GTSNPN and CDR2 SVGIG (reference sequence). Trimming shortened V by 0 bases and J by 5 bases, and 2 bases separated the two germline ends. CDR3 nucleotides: TGTGCCTGGAGTGTAAACAATGAGCAGTTCTTC. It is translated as CAWSVNNEQFF.

Here the CDR3 reads CASAPGQVMAEQYF. In DNA form, the CDR3 reads TGTGCCAGCGCCCCGGGCCAGGTTATGGCCGAGCAGTACTTC. The chain carries TRBV7-8 and TRBJ2-7, with D hard to call. V lost 8 bases and J 6 bases, leaving 20 bases between the germline ends. In germline, CDR1 is SGHVS, CDR2 FQNEAQ. The CDR3 runs to 14 residues.

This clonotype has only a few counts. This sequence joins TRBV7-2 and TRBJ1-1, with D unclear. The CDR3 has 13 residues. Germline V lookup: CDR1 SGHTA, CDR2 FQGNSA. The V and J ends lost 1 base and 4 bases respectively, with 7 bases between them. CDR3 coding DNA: TGTGCCAGCAGCTTAGAGGTCTCCACTGAAGCTTTCTTT. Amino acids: CASSLEVSTEAFF.

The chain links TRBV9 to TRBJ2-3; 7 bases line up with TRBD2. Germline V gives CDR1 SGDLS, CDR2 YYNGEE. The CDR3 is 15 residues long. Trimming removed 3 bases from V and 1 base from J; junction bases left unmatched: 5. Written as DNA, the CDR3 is TGTGCCAGCAGCGAAACGGGAGGCCGCACAGATACGCAGTATTTT. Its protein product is CASSETGGRTDTQYF.

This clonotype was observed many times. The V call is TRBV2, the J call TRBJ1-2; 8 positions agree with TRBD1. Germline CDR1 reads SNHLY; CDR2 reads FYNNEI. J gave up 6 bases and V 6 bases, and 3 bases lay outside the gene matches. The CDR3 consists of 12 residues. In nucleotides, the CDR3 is TGTGCCAGCAGGACAGGGGTGAATGGCTACACCTTC. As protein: CASRTGVNGYTF. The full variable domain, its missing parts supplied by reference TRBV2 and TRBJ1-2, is EPEVTQTPSHQVTQMGQEVILRCVPISNHLYFYWYRQILGQKVEFLVSFYNNEISEKSEIFDDQFSVERPDGSNFTLKIRSTKLEDSAMYFCASRTGVNGYTFGSGTRLTVV.

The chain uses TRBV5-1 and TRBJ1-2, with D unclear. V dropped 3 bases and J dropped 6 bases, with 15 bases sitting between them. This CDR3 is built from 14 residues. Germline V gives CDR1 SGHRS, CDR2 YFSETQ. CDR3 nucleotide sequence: TGCGCCAGCAGCTGGGAGCTCCGCAGAGATGGCTACACCTTC. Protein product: CASSWELRRDGYTF.

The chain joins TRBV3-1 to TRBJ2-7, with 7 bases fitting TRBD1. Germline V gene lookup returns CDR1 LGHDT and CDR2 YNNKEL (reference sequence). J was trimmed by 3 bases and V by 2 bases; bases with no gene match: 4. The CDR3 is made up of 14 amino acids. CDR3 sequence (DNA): TGTGCCAGCAGCCAACTCCGGGACAGCTACGAGCAGTACTTC. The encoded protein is CASSQLRDSYEQYF.